Here is one TCR beta chain with its context. Its antigen remains unknown. This specimen belongs to a study of memory CD4+ T cells and cytomegalovirus serostatus. Study context: This sample comes from healthy Belgian adults, under 10 CMV seropositive, about 23 seronegative.

V dropped 0 bases and J dropped 2; count of bases not matched to a gene: 4. The CDR3 has 17 residues. The germline V gene has CDR1 SGHVS and CDR2 FNYEAQ. The sort gate was single viable CD3+CD4+CD8-CD45RO+ cells for memory CD4+ T cells. Serostatus was set by detecting CMV pp150, pp28, p38, p52 IgG. The study, taken as a whole, reports: Suggested: most of the CMV-linked TCR signature lies in CD4+ memory cells.

TCRdb keeps only in-frame clones here, not all; method: immunoSEQ multiplex PCR. This sample has about 40,000 clones, with 60% to 85% found just once. The gene calls are TRBV7-6 and TRBJ2-2; 9 bases are shared with TRBD2. Material for sequencing was memory CD4+ T cells from blood. This receptor was taken from an adult in good health and CMV-seronegative. CDR3 region: CASSLAGTSTNTGELFF. The CDR3, as DNA: TGTGCCAGCAGCTTAGCCGGGACTAGCACTAACACCGGGGAGCTGTTTTTT.